The rows below give T cell receptor beta chains drawn from one sample of a study of cytomegalovirus exposure and HLA in healthy donors. The protocol was immunoSEQ multiplex PCR, while the TCRdb copy is restricted to in-frame clones and leaves out a portion. Among 100,000 to 150,000 clones listed, roughly 79% were seen once. Sequencing was carried out using PBMCs. The receptors originated from a woman in her forties or fifties in good health and CMV-seronegative. Each CDR3 is given with its conserved first and last residue. D genes are given only for firm matches. Rows may omit the clone size; those that give it use once, few, many or a size class.

clone size | J gene | D gene | V gene | CDR3 DNA | CDR3 protein
NA | TRBJ2-5 | NA | TRBV6-5 | TGTGCCAGCAAAGCGGGCCCAAAAGAGACCCAGTACTTC | CASKAGPKETQYF
NA | TRBJ1-4 | NA | TRBV30 | TGTGCCTGGAGACAGGGTAAAGAAAAACTGTTTTTT | CAWRQGKEKLFF
NA | TRBJ2-3 | NA | TRBV28 | TGTGCCAGCAGTTCTTCCGGGACATACACAGATACGCAGTATTTT | CASSSSGTYTDTQYF
NA | TRBJ1-2 | NA | TRBV9 | TGTGCCAGCAGCGTAGTCACTCATTCGGATGGCTACACCTTC | CASSVVTHSDGYTF
once | TRBJ1-1 | NA | TRBV6-5 | TGTGCCAGCAGTTATGGGCGTAGGCACACTGAAGCTTTCTTT | CASSYGRRHTEAFF
NA | TRBJ2-7 | TRBD1 | TRBV5-1 | TGCGCCAGCAGCGCGGGGACAGGGATACCGGGTAGGTCCTACGAGCAGTACTTC | CASSAGTGIPGRSYEQYF
NA | TRBJ2-5 | NA | TRBV13 | TGTGCCAGCAGCTCTGGACCGACCGTAGGGGGAGAGACCCAGTACTTC | CASSSGPTVGGETQYF
few | TRBJ1-1 | NA | TRBV29-1 | TGCAGCCCCGGGGAGGGGGAGGGACGTTGTTGCGCTGAAGCTTTCTTT | CSPGEGEGRCCAEAFF
once | TRBJ1-1 | NA | TRBV11-3 | TGTGCCAGCAGCTCGGACACAACCCGAACTGAAGCTTTCTTT | CASSSDTTRTEAFF
few | TRBJ1-5 | NA | TRBV7-2 | TGTGCCAGCAGCTTAGGGGCCAGTGTTGATCAGCCCCAGCATTTT | CASSLGASVDQPQHF
NA | TRBJ1-3 | NA | TRBV9 | TGTGCCAGCAGCGTTGCAATAGGGGCTGGAAACACCATATATTTT | CASSVAIGAGNTIYF
NA | TRBJ2-6 | TRBD2 | TRBV5-1 | TGCGCCAGCAGCTTGGAGGTAGCGGGGAGGTCTGGGGCCAACGTCCTGACTTTC | CASSLEVAGRSGANVLTF
NA | TRBJ2-1 | NA | TRBV30 | TGTGCCTGGAGGGGGGGGAGGGGGGCACCCTACAATGAGCAGTTCTTC | CAWRGGRGAPYNEQFF
once | TRBJ1-1 | NA | TRBV7-9 | TGTGCCAGCAGCCCCAGACCCCGCAACCAGGGGAACACTGAAGCTTTCTTT | CASSPRPRNQGNTEAFF
NA | TRBJ2-2 | NA | TRBV27 | TGTGCCAGCAGTTTATCGAGAAGGGGCGGGGAGCTGTTTTTT | CASSLSRRGGELFF
NA | TRBJ1-2 | NA | TRBV30 | TGTGCCTCCCGGCGGGGGGTTAACTATGGCTACACCTTC | CASRRGVNYGYTF
NA | TRBJ2-7 | NA | TRBV6-1 | TGTGCCAGCAGTGAGGGTCACGGACTGATCCTTGGATACGAGCAGTACTTC | CASSEGHGLILGYEQYF
NA | TRBJ2-1 | NA | TRBV10-3 | TGTGCCATCAGTGAGTCGACCGGGAGCTCCTACAATGAGCAGTTCTTC | CAISESTGSSYNEQFF
NA | TRBJ2-1 | NA | TRBV18 | TGTGCCAGCTCACCTATACGTCAGGGAAGACAAAGTGAGCAGTTCTTC | CASSPIRQGRQSEQFF
NA | TRBJ1-1 | NA | TRBV14 | TGTGCCAGCAGCGTACCGCGGTGGGACAAGGGCGCCTTTCGCCCCGAAGCTTTCTTT | CASSVPRWDKGAFRPEAFF
NA | TRBJ2-5 | TRBD2 | TRBV14 | TGTGCCAGCAGCCAAGATTGGGCCGGACTAGCGGGAGTGTCCGGGGAGACCCAGTACTTC | CASSQDWAGLAGVSGETQYF
few | TRBJ2-1 | NA | TRBV5-1 | TGCGCCAGCAGCTTGGAACCTCTAGCGAGTTTCTACAATGAGCAGTTCTTC | CASSLEPLASFYNEQFF
NA | TRBJ2-3 | NA | TRBV30 | TGTGCCTGGAGTGCAGTATCCTTTACAGATACGCAGTATTTT | CAWSAVSFTDTQYF
NA | TRBJ2-2 | TRBD2 | TRBV25-1 | TGTGCCAGCAGGGGGCTAGCGGGAGTTCTCACCGGGGAGCTGTTTTTT | CASRGLAGVLTGELFF
NA | TRBJ1-5 | TRBD1 | TRBV28 | TGTGCCAGCAGTCAGGACAGGGGTAATCAGCCCCAGCATTTT | CASSQDRGNQPQHF
NA | TRBJ2-3 | TRBD1 | TRBV4-1 | TGCGCCAGCAGCCATCTTGCAGACAGGGCGGGCACAGATACGCAGTATTTT | CASSHLADRAGTDTQYF
NA | TRBJ2-5 | NA | TRBV5-1 | TGCGCCAGCAGCTTGATCGGGATGCAAGAGACCCAGTACTTC | CASSLIGMQETQYF
NA | TRBJ1-3 | NA | TRBV15 | TGTGCCACCAGCAGACCCCGGGGGACTGGAAACACCATATATTTT | CATSRPRGTGNTIYF
NA | TRBJ1-2 | NA | TRBV30 | TGTGCCTTCAGGGAAACTAACTATGGCTACACCTTC | CAFRETNYGYTF
few | TRBJ2-7 | NA | TRBV28 | TGTGCCAGCAGATCACTTTACGAGCAGTACTTC | CASRSLYEQYF